This note documents a single T cell receptor beta chain sequence. At baseline, cycle 4 day 1, and cycle 7 day 1, blood was sampled. The entry originates in a study of OX40 agonist ivuxolimab in advanced cancers. This CDR3 is built from 15 residues. V lost 1 base and J 3 bases, leaving 13 bases between the germline ends. Germline-derived CDR1 and CDR2 are SGHAT and FQNNGV. This table comes from immunoSEQ multiplex PCR, and its TCRdb copy is limited to in-frame clones, with some not included. Of about 99,000 clones listed, 91% are singletons. The sequenced sample was CD4+ or CD8+ T cells sorted from blood, obtained in a trial of the OX40 agonist ivuxolimab. This sequence joins TRBV11-2 and TRBJ2-7, with unresolved D. The sequence was collected from an adult with an advanced solid tumor such as melanoma, head and neck, liver or kidney cancer. The CDR3 protein is CASSLGALLSYEQYF. CDR3 bases: TGTGCCAGCAGCTTAGGCGCCCTACTTAGCTACGAGCAGTACTTC.